The sequence of this TCR beta chain was determined in a study of cytomegalovirus exposure and HLA in healthy donors. Overall study context: Later analysis reported that the 120 or so validation repertoires shared the platform of the roughly 700 first-cohort repertoires. Overall study results and limits: According to the study, roughly 160 TCR beta chains were cytomegalovirus-associated. The authors confirmed in vitro that three CMV-associated chains were specific for CMV antigens. According to a subsequent analysis, TCR clusters from the first cohort were inclined to appear together in the roughly 130 validation repertoires.

About this clone itself: What it binds is unknown.

The germline V gene encodes CDR1 SEHNR and CDR2 FQNEAQ (reference sequence). The V gene lost 5 bases and the J gene lost 3 bases, with 10 bases spanning the gap. This CDR3 comprises 13 residues. Assay: immunoSEQ multiplex PCR; the TCRdb copy retains only in-frame clones and omits some. The data show about 130,000 clones, with more than 70% seen just once and 1.4% to 1.5% held by the top ten. The sequence was collected from a man aged 25 to 40 in good health and CMV-seronegative. The chain carries TRBV7-9 and TRBJ1-1; possible D gene TRBD1, 6 bases. Sequenced input: PBMCs. CDR3 DNA sequence: TGTGCCAGCAGCCCCGACAGGTACACTGAAGCTTTCTTT. Translation gives CASSPDRYTEAFF.